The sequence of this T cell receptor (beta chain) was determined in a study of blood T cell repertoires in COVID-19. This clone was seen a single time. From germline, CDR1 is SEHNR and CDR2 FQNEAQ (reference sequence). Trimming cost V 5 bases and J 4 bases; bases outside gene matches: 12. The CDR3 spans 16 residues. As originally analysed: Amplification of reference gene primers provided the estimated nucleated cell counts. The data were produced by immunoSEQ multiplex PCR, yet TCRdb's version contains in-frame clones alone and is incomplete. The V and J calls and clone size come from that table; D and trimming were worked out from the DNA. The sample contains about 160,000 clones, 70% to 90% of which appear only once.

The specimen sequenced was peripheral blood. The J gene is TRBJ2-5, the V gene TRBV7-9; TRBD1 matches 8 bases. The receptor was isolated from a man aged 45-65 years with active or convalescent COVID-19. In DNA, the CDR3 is TGTGCCAGCAGCGAGGGCGCGACAGGGGTAAGAGAGACCCAGTACTTC. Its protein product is CASSEGATGVRETQYF. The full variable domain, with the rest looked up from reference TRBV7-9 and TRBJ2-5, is DTGVSQNPRHKITKRGQNVTFRCDPISEHNRLYWYRQTLGQGPEFLTYFQNEAQLEKSRLLSDRFSAERPKGSFSTLEIQRTEQGDSAMYLCASSEGATGVRETQYFGPGTRLLVL.